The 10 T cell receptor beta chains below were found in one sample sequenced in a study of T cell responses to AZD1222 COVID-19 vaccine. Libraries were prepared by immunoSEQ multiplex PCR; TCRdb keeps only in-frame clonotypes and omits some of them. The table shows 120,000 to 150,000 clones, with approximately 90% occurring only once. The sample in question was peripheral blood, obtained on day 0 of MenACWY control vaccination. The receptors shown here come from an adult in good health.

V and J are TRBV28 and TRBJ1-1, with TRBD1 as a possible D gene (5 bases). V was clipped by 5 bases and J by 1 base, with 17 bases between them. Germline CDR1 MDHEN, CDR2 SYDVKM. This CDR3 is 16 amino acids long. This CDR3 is CASSGRIRVWNTEAFF. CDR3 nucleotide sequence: TGTGCCAGCAGTGGCCGGATCAGGGTCTGGAACACTGAAGCTTTCTTT.

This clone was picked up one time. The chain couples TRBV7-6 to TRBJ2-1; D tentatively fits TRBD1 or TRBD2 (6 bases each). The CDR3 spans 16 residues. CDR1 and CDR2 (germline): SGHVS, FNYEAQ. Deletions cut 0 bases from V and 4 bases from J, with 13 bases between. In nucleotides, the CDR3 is TGTGCCAGCAGCTTAGCAGGGGGGCTGAGGTACAATGAGCAGTTCTTC. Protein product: CASSLAGGLRYNEQFF.

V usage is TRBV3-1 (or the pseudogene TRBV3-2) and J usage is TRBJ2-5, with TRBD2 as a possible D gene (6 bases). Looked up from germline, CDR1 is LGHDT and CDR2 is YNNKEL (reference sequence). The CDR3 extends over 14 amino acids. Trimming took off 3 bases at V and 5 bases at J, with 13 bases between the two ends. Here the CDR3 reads CASSHRLVGETQYF. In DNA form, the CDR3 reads TGTGCCAGCAGCCACCGACTAGTCGGGGAGACCCAGTACTTC.

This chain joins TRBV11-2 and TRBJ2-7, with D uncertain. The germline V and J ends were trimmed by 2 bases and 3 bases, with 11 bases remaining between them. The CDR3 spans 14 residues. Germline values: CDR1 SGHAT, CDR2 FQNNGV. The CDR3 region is CASSLSAYFYEQYF. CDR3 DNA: TGTGCCAGCAGCTTATCCGCATACTTCTACGAGCAGTACTTC.

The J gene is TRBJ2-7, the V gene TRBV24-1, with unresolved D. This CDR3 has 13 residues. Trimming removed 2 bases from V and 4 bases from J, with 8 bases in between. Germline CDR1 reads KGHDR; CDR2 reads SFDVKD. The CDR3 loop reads CATSDSNPYEQYF. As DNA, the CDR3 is TGTGCCACCAGTGATTCGAATCCGTACGAGCAGTACTTC.

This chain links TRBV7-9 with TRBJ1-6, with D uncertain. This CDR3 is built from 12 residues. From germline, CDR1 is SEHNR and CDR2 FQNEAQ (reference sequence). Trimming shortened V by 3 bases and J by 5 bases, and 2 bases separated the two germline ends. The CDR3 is CASSFDNSPLHF. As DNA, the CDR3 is TGTGCCAGCAGCTTTGATAATTCACCCCTCCACTTT.

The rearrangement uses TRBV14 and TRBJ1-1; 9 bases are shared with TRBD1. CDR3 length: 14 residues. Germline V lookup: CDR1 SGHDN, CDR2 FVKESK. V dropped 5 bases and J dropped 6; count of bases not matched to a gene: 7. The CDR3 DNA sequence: TGTGCCAGCAGCTCTACAGGGGGCTGGTCTGAAGCTTTCTTT. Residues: CASSSTGGWSEAFF.

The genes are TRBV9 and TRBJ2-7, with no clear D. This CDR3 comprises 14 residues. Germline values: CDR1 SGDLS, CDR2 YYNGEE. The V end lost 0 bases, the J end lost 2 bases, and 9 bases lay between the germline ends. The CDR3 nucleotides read TGTGCCAGCAGCGTAGCGGACGACACCTACGAGCAGTACTTC. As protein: CASSVADDTYEQYF.

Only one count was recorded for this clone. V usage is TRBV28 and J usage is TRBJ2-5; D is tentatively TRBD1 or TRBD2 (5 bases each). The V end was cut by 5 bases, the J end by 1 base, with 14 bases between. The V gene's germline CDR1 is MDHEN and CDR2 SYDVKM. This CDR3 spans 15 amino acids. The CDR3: CASSPRGTTQETQYF. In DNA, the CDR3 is TGTGCCAGCAGTCCCCGGGGCACCACCCAAGAGACCCAGTACTTC.

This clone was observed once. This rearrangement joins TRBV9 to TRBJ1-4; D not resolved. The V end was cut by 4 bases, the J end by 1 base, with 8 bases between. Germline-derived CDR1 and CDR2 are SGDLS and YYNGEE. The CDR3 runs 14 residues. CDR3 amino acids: CASSLGITNEKLFF. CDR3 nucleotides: TGTGCCAGCAGCTTGGGGATAACTAATGAAAAACTGTTTTTT.